Listed here are 29 T cell receptor beta chains from one sample, sequenced in a study of cytomegalovirus exposure and HLA in healthy donors. Repertoires were generated with immunoSEQ multiplex PCR, while TCRdb's copy carries only in-frame clones and drops some. The sample records over 150,000 clones, 75% to 90% being singletons. The sample comprised PBMCs. Receptor source: a man aged 18 to 29 in good health and CMV-seropositive.

V and J are TRBV6-5 and TRBJ2-2, with a possible D match to TRBD2 (5 bases). Trimming took 2 bases from V and 1 from J, leaving 11 bases between them. Looked up from germline, CDR1 is MNHEY and CDR2 is SVGAGI. The CDR3 contains 16 residues. The CDR3 reads CASSYESGVNTGELFF. The CDR3 coding sequence is TGTGCCAGCAGTTACGAAAGCGGCGTGAACACCGGGGAGCTGTTTTTT.

This clone has only a few counts. The chain joins TRBV2 to TRBJ1-2; 9 bases line up with TRBD1. The CDR3 is 13 amino acids. Trimming at V came to 4 bases and at J to 7 bases, leaving 4 bases not matched to a gene. Germline V gene sequence: CDR1 SNHLY, CDR2 FYNNEI. CDR3 sequence: CASSAGQGRGYTF. The CDR3 region has the DNA TGTGCCAGCAGTGCGGGACAGGGTCGTGGCTACACCTTC.

The table lists this clone with a few counts. The rearrangement joins TRBV20-1 to TRBJ1-2; 8 bases align to TRBD1. Germline CDR1 is DFQATT and CDR2 is SNEGSKA (reference sequence). J lost 7 bases, V lost 5 bases, and 3 bases had no gene match. This CDR3 spans 11 amino acids. CDR3 amino acids: CSAVQGGGYTF. For the CDR3, the DNA is TGCAGTGCTGTACAGGGGGGTGGCTACACCTTC.

The V gene is TRBV4-3, the J gene TRBJ2-2; D gene unclear. Trimming removed 4 bases from V and 5 bases from J, with 5 bases in between. Germline loops: CDR1 LGHNA, CDR2 YSLEER. The CDR3 sequence is 12 residues long. The CDR3 DNA sequence: TGCGCCAGCAGCCCCTTGACCGGGGAGCTGTTTTTT. Protein product: CASSPLTGELFF.

V gene TRBV7-2 combines with J gene TRBJ2-2, with 8 positions matching TRBD2. The CDR3 consists of 15 residues. V shed 3 bases, J shed 2 bases, and the junction held 2 bases outside the gene matches. The germline V gene encodes CDR1 SGHTA and CDR2 FQGNSA. For the CDR3, the DNA is TGTGCCAGCAGCTTTAGCGGGGTAAACACCGGGGAGCTGTTTTTT. Protein product: CASSFSGVNTGELFF.

The gene calls are TRBV2 and TRBJ2-5; TRBD2 matches at 15 bases. Unmatched junction bases numbered 2, after V lost 8 bases and J lost 7 bases. The CDR3 runs to 13 residues. Per the germline V gene, CDR1 is SNHLY and CDR2 is FYNNEI. The CDR3 loop reads CASRGLAGGTQYF. CDR3 bases: TGTGCCAGCCGGGGACTAGCGGGGGGGACCCAGTACTTC. Full variable domain (outside the CDR3, taken from reference TRBV2 and TRBJ2-5): EPEVTQTPSHQVTQMGQEVILRCVPISNHLYFYWYRQILGQKVEFLVSFYNNEISEKSEIFDDQFSVERPDGSNFTLKIRSTKLEDSAMYFCASRGLAGGTQYFGPGTRLLVL.

The chain joins TRBV4-1 to TRBJ2-2; 10 bases are shared with TRBD1. The CDR3 extends over 15 amino acids. The ends lost 2 bases at V and 5 bases at J; junction bases unmatched: 2. The V gene's germline CDR1 is MGHRA and CDR2 YSYEKL. The CDR3 sequence: CASSQPGQGTGELFF. The DNA for the CDR3 is TGCGCCAGCAGCCAACCGGGACAGGGGACCGGGGAGCTGTTTTTT.

This rearrangement joins TRBV5-6 to TRBJ2-7; tentative D call: TRBD2 (6 bases). V was cut by 4 bases and J by 4 bases, with 27 bases left in between. CDR3 size: 18 residues. Looked up from germline, CDR1 is SGHDT and CDR2 is YYEEEE. The CDR3 coding sequence is TGTGCCAGCAGCCGCGACGGCGGGGCTAATATAATCTGGTACGAGCAGTACTTC. Translating it yields CASSRDGGANIIWYEQYF.

This chain joins TRBV19 and TRBJ2-2, with D perhaps matching TRBD1 (5 bases). Germline V CDR1 and CDR2: LNHDA, SQIVND (reference sequence). CDR3 size: 15 residues. Deletions cut 7 bases from V and 0 bases from J, with 12 bases between. CDR3: CASKGAQANTGELFF. CDR3 coding DNA: TGTGCCAGTAAAGGGGCCCAGGCGAACACCGGGGAGCTGTTTTTT.

The chain is built from TRBV9 and TRBJ2-7; D is unclear. The germline V gene encodes CDR1 SGDLS and CDR2 YYNGEE. The CDR3 is made up of 14 amino acids. Trimming shortened V by 3 bases and J by 0 bases, and 10 bases separated the two germline ends. The CDR3 coding sequence is TGTGCCAGCAGCGGACTCCTCGGCTCCTACGAGCAGTACTTC. Translated: CASSGLLGSYEQYF.

This chain uses TRBV7-9 with TRBJ1-2, with D possibly being TRBD1 (5 bases). The V gene lost 1 base and the J gene lost 0 bases, with 9 bases spanning the gap. CDR1 is SEHNR and CDR2 is FQNEAQ in the germline V gene (reference sequence). The CDR3 is made up of 15 amino acids. The CDR3 loop is CASSLDRRANYGYTF. The CDR3, as DNA: TGTGCCAGCAGCTTAGACCGCAGGGCTAACTATGGCTACACCTTC.

V and J are TRBV6-6 and TRBJ2-1; TRBD2 agrees at 8 bases. The V gene's germline CDR1 is MNHNY and CDR2 SVGAGI (reference sequence). The CDR3 totals 15 residues. V lost 6 bases, J lost 7 bases, and 11 bases stayed unmatched. The CDR3 coding sequence is TGTGCCAGCAGCCCCACCCCCGGGGGGGCGAATGAGCAGTTCTTC. It specifies CASSPTPGGANEQFF.

The genes are TRBV5-1 and TRBJ1-1; maybe TRBD1 (5 bases). Trimming cost V 1 base and J 3 bases, with 13 bases left between them. The CDR3 loop spans 15 amino acids. Per the germline V gene, CDR1 is SGHRS and CDR2 is YFSETQ. CDR3 in amino acids: CASSLIDRTDTEAFF. The CDR3 DNA is TGCGCCAGCAGCTTGATCGACAGAACGGACACTGAAGCTTTCTTT.

This chain links TRBV7-2 with TRBJ2-3; TRBD2 is a possible D gene (5 bases). Trimming stripped 3 bases from V and 4 bases from J, with 8 bases between. CDR1 is SGHTA and CDR2 is FQGNSA in the germline V gene. The CDR3 consists of 13 residues. The DNA for the CDR3 is TGTGCCAGCAGCTTGCGGGCTTCAGATACGCAGTATTTT. Amino acid sequence: CASSLRASDTQYF.

The chain recombines TRBV7-2 with TRBJ2-2; TRBD2 agrees at 9 bases. The length of the CDR3 is 15 residues. From germline, CDR1 is SGHTA and CDR2 FQGNSA. Trimming took 0 bases from V and 11 from J; bases not matched to a gene: 7. The CDR3 loop reads CASSLAGASGAELFF. The CDR3 DNA follows: TGTGCCAGCAGCTTAGCAGGGGCTAGCGGGGCCGAGCTGTTTTTT.

The rearrangement joins TRBV19 to TRBJ2-6; the D is unclear. CDR3 length: 16 residues. The germline V and J ends were trimmed by 1 base and 0 bases, with 7 bases remaining between them. CDR1 is LNHDA and CDR2 is SQIVND in the germline V gene (reference sequence). CDR3 loop: CASSIGWASGANVLTF. CDR3 bases: TGTGCCAGTAGTATAGGGTGGGCCTCTGGGGCCAACGTCCTGACTTTC.

CDR3 residues: CASSAPGGLARNEQFF. The CDR3 DNA is TGTGCCAGCAGCGCCCCGGGAGGACTAGCCAGAAATGAGCAGTTCTTC. V and J are TRBV7-2 and TRBJ2-1; 8 bases are a match to TRBD2. CDR1 SGHTA and CDR2 FQGNSA come from the germline V gene. The ends lost 5 bases at V and 7 bases at J; junction bases unmatched: 13. CDR3 length: 16 amino acids.

The rearrangement joins TRBV27 to TRBJ2-1; 8 bases agree with TRBD1. With 5 bases clipped from V and 7 bases from J, the junction kept 7 bases outside the gene matches. This CDR3 spans 14 amino acids. Germline CDR1 is MNHEY and CDR2 is SMNVEV (reference sequence). CDR3 in amino acids: CASSPQGEANEQFF. The DNA for the CDR3 is TGTGCCAGCAGTCCACAGGGGGAGGCTAATGAGCAGTTCTTC.

Points on this clone: Germline is not matched at one junction end, which may reflect a read error. The V gene is TRBV7-9, the J gene TRBJ2-5; TRBD1 might be the D (6 bases). In germline, CDR1 is SEHNR, CDR2 FQNEAQ (reference sequence). The CDR3 covers 12 residues. The CDR3 sequence: CASSSATGLGNF. CDR3 nucleotide sequence: TGTGCCAGCAGCTCAGCTACAGGGTTGGGGAACTTC.

The rearrangement links TRBV5-1 to TRBJ1-5; no clear D gene. Looked up from germline, CDR1 is SGHRS and CDR2 is YFSETQ. V was shortened by 1 base and J by 2 bases, with 7 bases between the two germline ends. The CDR3 is made up of 14 amino acids. Written as DNA, the CDR3 is TGCGCCAGCAGCTTGACCGCAGGCAATCAGCCCCAGCATTTT. As protein: CASSLTAGNQPQHF.

This clone was recorded once. V gene TRBV9 combines with J gene TRBJ2-3; TRBD2 matches at 7 bases. Germline V gene sequence: CDR1 SGDLS, CDR2 YYNGEE. Trimming cost V 3 bases and J 0 bases; bases outside gene matches: 4. The CDR3 loop spans 15 amino acids. CDR3 in amino acids: CASSGAGTSTDTQYF. CDR3 nucleotide sequence: TGTGCCAGCAGCGGAGCGGGAACTAGCACAGATACGCAGTATTTT.

J is TRBJ2-1 and V is TRBV7-3; 10 bases map to TRBD2. Germline V lookup: CDR1 SGHTA, CDR2 FQGTGA. This CDR3 spans 15 amino acids. V lost 5 bases to trimming and J lost 3 bases; unmatched junction nucleotides: 4. The CDR3 DNA follows: TGTGCCAGCAGCAAAACTAGCGGGATCTACAATGAGCAGTTCTTC. Protein sequence: CASSKTSGIYNEQFF.

The chain has TRBV6-5 and TRBJ2-7; D perhaps matches TRBD1 (5 bases). The CDR3 spans 13 residues. Trimming cost V 2 bases and J 5 bases, with 10 bases left between them. Germline V lookup: CDR1 MNHEY, CDR2 SVGAGI. CDR3 residues: CASSYIRANEQYF. The CDR3, as DNA: TGTGCCAGCAGTTACATCAGGGCCAACGAGCAGTACTTC.

This clone was found a few times. The chain has TRBV28 and TRBJ2-1; TRBD2 might be the D (6 bases). The CDR3 contains 17 residues. Trimming removed 3 bases from V and 2 bases from J, with 17 bases in between. The germline V gene has CDR1 MDHEN and CDR2 SYDVKM. The chain's CDR3 is CASSLHGGATPYNEQFF. In DNA, the CDR3 is TGTGCCAGCAGTTTGCACGGGGGAGCTACGCCCTACAATGAGCAGTTCTTC.

The V gene is TRBV4-1, the J gene TRBJ2-5, with 9 bases that match TRBD2. Losses at the gene ends were 0 bases for V and 7 bases for J; bases not matched to a gene: 18. This CDR3 comprises 19 residues. Germline V CDR1 and CDR2: MGHRA, YSYEKL. CDR3 sequence: CASSQDTAGGRSLMGTQYF. In DNA form, the CDR3 reads TGCGCCAGCAGCCAAGATACCGCGGGGGGGCGAAGTTTAATGGGGACCCAGTACTTC.

The chain is built from TRBV18 and TRBJ2-2, with D possibly TRBD2 on 5 matching bases. The CDR3 sequence is 16 residues long. V was trimmed by 0 bases and J by 4 bases, leaving 12 bases between them. Germline V gives CDR1 KGHSH, CDR2 LQKENI. CDR3 region: CASSPPSLGGTGELFF. Written as DNA, the CDR3 is TGTGCCAGCTCACCACCTTCCCTTGGAGGCACCGGGGAGCTGTTTTTT.

The chain employs TRBV15 and TRBJ2-7; no definite D call. This CDR3 has 13 residues. Germline CDR1 reads LNHNV; CDR2 reads YYDKDF (reference sequence). V lost 3 bases to trimming and J lost 2 bases, with 8 bases between them. CDR3 nucleotide sequence: TGTGCCACCAGCAGTCCCCGGGCCTACGAGCAGTACTTC. Translated, it gives CATSSPRAYEQYF.

V gene TRBV7-2 combines with J gene TRBJ1-2; no clear D. Trimming pared 3 bases from V and 3 bases from J, leaving 8 bases between. The CDR3 consists of 13 residues. Germline V gene data show CDR1 as SGHTA and CDR2 as FQGNSA. CDR3 residues: CASSLSQDYGYTF. The CDR3 nucleotides are TGTGCCAGCAGCTTGTCGCAGGACTATGGCTACACCTTC.

The chain is built from TRBV5-1 and TRBJ2-2; D is ambiguous. The CDR3 extends over 15 amino acids. Germline loops: CDR1 SGHRS, CDR2 YFSETQ. V dropped 0 bases and J dropped 2 bases, with 8 bases sitting between them. The CDR3 loop reads CASSLGPYNTGELFF. CDR3 DNA: TGCGCCAGCAGCTTGGGGCCGTACAACACCGGGGAGCTGTTTTTT. Based on the CDR3 plus reference TRBV5-1 and TRBJ2-2, the full variable domain is KAGVTQTPRYLIKTRGQQVTLSCSPISGHRSVSWYQQTPGQGLQFLFEYFSETQRNKGNFPGRFSGRQFSNSRSEMNVSTLELGDSALYLCASSLGPYNTGELFFGEGSRLTVL.